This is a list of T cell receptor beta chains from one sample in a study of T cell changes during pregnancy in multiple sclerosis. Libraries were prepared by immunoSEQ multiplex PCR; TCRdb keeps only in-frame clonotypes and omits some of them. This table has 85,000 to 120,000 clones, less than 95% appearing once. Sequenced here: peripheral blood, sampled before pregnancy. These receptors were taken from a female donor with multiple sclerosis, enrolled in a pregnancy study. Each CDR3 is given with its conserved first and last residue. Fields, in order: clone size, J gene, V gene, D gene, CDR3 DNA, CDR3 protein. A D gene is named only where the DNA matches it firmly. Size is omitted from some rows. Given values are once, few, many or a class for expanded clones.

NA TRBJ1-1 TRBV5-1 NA TGCGCCAGCAGCCCGCGGGGGGGAGGGTGGGGCACTGAAGCTTTCTTT CASSPRGGGWGTEAFF
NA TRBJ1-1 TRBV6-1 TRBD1 TGTGCCAGCAGTTCACGGAAGGGGGCCCCGGAAGCTTTCTTT CASSSRKGAPEAFF
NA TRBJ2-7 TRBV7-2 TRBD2 TGTGCCAGCAGCCCTACTAGCGGGGGCTACTACGAGCAGTACTTC CASSPTSGGYYEQYF
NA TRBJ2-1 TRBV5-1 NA TGCGCCAGCAGCTTGGGGGGTTGGGACTCATACAATGAGCAGTTCTTC CASSLGGWDSYNEQFF
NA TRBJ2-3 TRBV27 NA TGTGCCAGCAGCCCCTCGGGAGATACGCAGTATTTT CASSPSGDTQYF
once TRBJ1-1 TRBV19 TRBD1 TGTGCCAGTAGCTCGAGGACAGGGGGGCTCAACACTGAAGCTTTCTTT CASSSRTGGLNTEAFF
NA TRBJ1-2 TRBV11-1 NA TGTGCCAGCAGCTTAGCTGGGGGCAAGGGCTACACCTTC CASSLAGGKGYTF
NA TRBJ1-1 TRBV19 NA TGTGCCAGTAGTCACGGGGGCACTGAAGCTTTCTTT CASSHGGTEAFF
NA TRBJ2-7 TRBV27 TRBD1 TGTGCCAGCAGTTTAATACAGGGGCTCGACGAGCAGTACTTC CASSLIQGLDEQYF
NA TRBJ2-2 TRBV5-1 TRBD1 TGCGCCAGCAGCTTATTGGGACAGGGACAATTAAACACCGGGGAGCTGTTTTTT CASSLLGQGQLNTGELFF
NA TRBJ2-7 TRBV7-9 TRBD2 TGTGCCAGCAGCTCCCCCGGGGGGGTCCACGAGCAGTACTTC CASSSPGGVHEQYF
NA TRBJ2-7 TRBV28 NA TGTGCCAGCAGTTTTTTTCAGGGTGGGTCCTACGAGCAGTACTTC CASSFFQGGSYEQYF
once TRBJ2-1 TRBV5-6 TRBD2 TGTGCCAGCAGCAAACAATCAGAGGGCGGGGGGTACAATGAGCAGTTCTTC CASSKQSEGGGYNEQFF
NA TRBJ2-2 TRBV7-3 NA TGTGCCAGCAGCTTCCTCCAGTCCGGGGAGCTGTTTTTT CASSFLQSGELFF
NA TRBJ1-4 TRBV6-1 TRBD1 TGTGCCAGCAGGGGCGTCGACAGGGTTTGGGAAAAACTGTTTTTT CASRGVDRVWEKLFF
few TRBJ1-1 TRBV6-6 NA TGTGCCAGCAAATCCCAGGGGACGGGGACTGAAGCTTTCTTT CASKSQGTGTEAFF
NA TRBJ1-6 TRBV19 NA TGTGCCAGTAGTCAAGTCAGCTCCTATAATTCACCCCTCCACTTT CASSQVSSYNSPLHF
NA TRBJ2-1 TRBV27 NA TGTGCCAGCAGCTTCAGCGAGGACAATGAGCAGTTCTTC CASSFSEDNEQFF
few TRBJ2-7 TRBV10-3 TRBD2 TGTGCCATCAGTGGGACTAGCGGGAGAGGGACCTCCTACGAGCAGTACTTC CAISGTSGRGTSYEQYF
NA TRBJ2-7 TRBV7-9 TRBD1 TGTGCCAGCAGCGCGGACAGGTGGAGCTCCTACGAGCAGTACTTC CASSADRWSSYEQYF
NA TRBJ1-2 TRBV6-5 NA TGTGCCAGCAGTCATGACAGAGACTATGGCTACACCTTC CASSHDRDYGYTF
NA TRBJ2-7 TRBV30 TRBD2 TGTGCCTGGAGTATGACTAGCGGGAGATCCGAGCAGTACTTC CAWSMTSGRSEQYF
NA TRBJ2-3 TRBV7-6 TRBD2 TGTGCCAGCAGCTTAACTAGCGGGAGGGAGTCAGATACGCAGTATTTT CASSLTSGRESDTQYF
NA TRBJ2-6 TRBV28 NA TGTGCCAGCAAGGGACATACCTCTGGGGCCAACGTCCTGACTTTC CASKGHTSGANVLTF
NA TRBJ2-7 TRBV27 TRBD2 TGTGCCAGCAGTTTAGGCGGCGGGAGGTTAACCTACGAGCAGTACTTC CASSLGGGRLTYEQYF
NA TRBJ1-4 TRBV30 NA TGTGCCTGGGACGGGGCAACTAATGAAAAACTGTTTTTT CAWDGATNEKLFF
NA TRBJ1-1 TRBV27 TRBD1 TGTGCCAGCAGTTCCCCCCTGCGGGGACAGGTGAACACTGAAGCTTTCTTT CASSSPLRGQVNTEAFF
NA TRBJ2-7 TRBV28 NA TGTGCCAGCAGTTCCCCCCAGGGCTCCTACGAGCAGTACTTC CASSSPQGSYEQYF
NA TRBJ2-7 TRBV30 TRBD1 TGTGCCTGGAGTGTAAGGGGGACAGGGGACTACGAGCAGTACTTC CAWSVRGTGDYEQYF
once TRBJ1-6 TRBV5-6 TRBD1 TGTGCCAGCAGCTTGGGACAGGGGTCTAATTCACCCCTCCACTTT CASSLGQGSNSPLHF
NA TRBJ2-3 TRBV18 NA TGTGCCAGCTCATCCCTACTCGGGGGTAGACGAAGCACAGATACGCAGTATTTT CASSSLLGGRRSTDTQYF
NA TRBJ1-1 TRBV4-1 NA TGCGCCAGCAGCCAAGGGGGCGCTGGAACTGAAGCTTTCTTT CASSQGGAGTEAFF
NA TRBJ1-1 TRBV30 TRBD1 TGTGCCTGCGATTCGGGACAGCACACTGAAGCTTTCTTT CACDSGQHTEAFF
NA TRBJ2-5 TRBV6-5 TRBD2 TGTGCCACGCGGCGGGGGGCCGGGGAGACCCAGTACTTC CATRRGAGETQYF
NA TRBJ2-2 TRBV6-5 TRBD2 TGTGCCAGCAGTTACGCGGGGGACACCGGGGAGCTGTTTTTT CASSYAGDTGELFF
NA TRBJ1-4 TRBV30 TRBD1 TGTGCCTGGAGTCCGGGACAGGGGGGTGAAAAACTGTTTTTT CAWSPGQGGEKLFF
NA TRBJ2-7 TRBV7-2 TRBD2 TGTGCCAGCAGCCTCGGACTAGCGATAAGCTACGAGCAGTACTTC CASSLGLAISYEQYF
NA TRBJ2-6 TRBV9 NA TGTGCCAGCAGCTCCAGAGGGCCGGCTGGGGCCAACGTCCTGACTTTC CASSSRGPAGANVLTF
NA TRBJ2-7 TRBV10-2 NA TGCGCCAGCAGTGACCCGACTAGAGCCTACGAGCAGTACTTC CASSDPTRAYEQYF
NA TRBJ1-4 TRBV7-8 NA TGTGCCAGCAGCCACAGGTCGATCAGGTTAAATGAAAAACTGTTTTTT CASSHRSIRLNEKLFF
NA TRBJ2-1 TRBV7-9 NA TGTGCCAGCAGCCCACGCGGGACCAGCGGCCCGAATGAGCAGTTCTTC CASSPRGTSGPNEQFF
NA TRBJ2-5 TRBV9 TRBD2 TGTGCCAGCAGCGTAGGGGCGGGGGGAATAGAGACCCAGTACTTC CASSVGAGGIETQYF
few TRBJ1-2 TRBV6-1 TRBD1 TGTGCCAGCAGATCCGGGACAGGGTATGGCTACACCTTC CASRSGTGYGYTF
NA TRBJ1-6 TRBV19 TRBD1 TGTGCCAGCAGCCAGGGACAGGCTCGGGAATCACCCCTCCACTTT CASSQGQARESPLHF
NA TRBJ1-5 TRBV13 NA TGTGCCAGCAGCTTAGGTCGCACAGCTGGCAATCAGCCCCAGCATTTT CASSLGRTAGNQPQHF
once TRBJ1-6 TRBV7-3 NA TGTGCCAGCAGCTTACTTTGGGAAGGCACCTATAGGGGTTCCTATAATTCACCCCTCCACTTT CASSLLWEGTYRGSYNSPLHF
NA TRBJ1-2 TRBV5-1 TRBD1 TGCGCCAGCAGCGTACACAGGGGTAACTATGGCTACACCTTC CASSVHRGNYGYTF
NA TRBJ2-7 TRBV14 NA TGTGCCAGCAGCCACAAACAGGGTAAAGACTACGAGCAGTACTTC CASSHKQGKDYEQYF
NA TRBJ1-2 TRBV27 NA TGTGCCAGCGGGACTGACAGAGCGACAATCTCAACCAATGGCTACACCTTC CASGTDRATISTNGYTF
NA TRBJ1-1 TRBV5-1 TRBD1 TGCGCCAGCAGCCCCGGGACAGGGGGCACTGAAGCTTTCTTT CASSPGTGGTEAFF
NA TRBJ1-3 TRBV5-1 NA TGCGCCAGCAGCGGGGGGGCCAGTCCTGGAAACACCATATATTTT CASSGGASPGNTIYF
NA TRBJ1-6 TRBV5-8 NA TGTGCCAGCAGCTGGGGGGGAAGGGGATCCTATAATTCACCCCTCCACTTT CASSWGGRGSYNSPLHF
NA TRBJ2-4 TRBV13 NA TGTGCCAGCAGCTTTACTAGCAGTGGGGGAAACATTCAGTACTTC CASSFTSSGGNIQYF